The 6 T cell receptor beta chains below all came from one sample that was sequenced in a study of shared clonotypes between healthy human individuals. Measured with immunoSEQ multiplex PCR; TCRdb has only the in-frame clones, and not every one. The data hold more than 2 million clones, with about 95% observed a single time. Positively selected for CCR7, the CD45RO-negative cells used as naive CD8 cells excluded terminally differentiated effector memory CD45RA+ cells. Sequencing was performed on naive CD8+ T cells sorted from blood. The receptors shown here come from a man in his late teens or twenties in good health.

The chain combines TRBV19 with TRBJ2-5; 7 nucleotides line up with TRBD1. The germline V gene has CDR1 LNHDA and CDR2 SQIVND (reference sequence). CDR3 length equals 18 residues. Trimming at V came to 3 bases and at J to 2 bases, leaving 15 bases not matched to a gene. CDR3 coding DNA: TGTGCCAGTAGTATTCCCACGACGGGACAGCTCTTTCAAGAGACCCAGTACTTC. Translated: CASSIPTTGQLFQETQYF. The variable domain in full, completed from reference TRBV19 and TRBJ2-5, reads DGGITQSPKYLFRKEGQNVTLSCEQNLNHDAMYWYRQDPGQGLRLIYYSQIVNDFQKGDIAEGYSVSREKKESFPLTVTSAQKNPTAFYLCASSIPTTGQLFQETQYFGPGTRLLVL.

As concerns this clone: Other DNA variants within this sample encode the same CDR3. The V call is TRBV7-9, the J call TRBJ2-7, with D unclear. Trimming removed 6 bases from V and 2 bases from J, with 11 bases in between. The germline gives CDR1 SEHNR, CDR2 FQNEAQ (reference sequence). The CDR3 has 13 amino acids. In DNA, the CDR3 is TGTGCCAGCAGTCCAACCGAGACCTACGAGCAGTACTTC. It yields the protein CASSPTETYEQYF.

A word on this clone: This sample includes further DNA sequences coding for the same CDR3. CDR3: CASSPSGSPYEQYF. The CDR3 nucleotides are TGTGCCAGCAGCCCTAGCGGGAGCCCCTACGAGCAGTACTTC. The rearrangement joins TRBV5-4 to TRBJ2-7, with 10 bases aligning to TRBD2. V shed 4 bases and J 2 bases; nucleotides not matched to a gene: 3. The V gene's germline CDR1 is SGHNT and CDR2 YYREEE (reference sequence). The CDR3 spans 14 residues.

In regard to this clone: Other DNA variants within this sample encode the same CDR3. The gene calls are TRBV4-1 and TRBJ1-3; possibly TRBD1 for D (5 bases). Between the trimmed V and J ends, which lost 1 base and 1 base, there was a span of 8 bases. This CDR3 is built from 15 residues. Germline CDR1 reads MGHRA; CDR2 reads YSYEKL. CDR3 region: CASSQVGGSGNTIYF. CDR3 DNA sequence: TGCGCCAGCAGCCAAGTTGGGGGGTCTGGAAACACCATATATTTT.

This chain uses TRBV30 with TRBJ2-1; TRBD2 is a possible D gene (6 bases). The CDR3 consists of 13 residues. V was cut by 4 bases and J by 7 bases, with 14 bases left in between. From germline, CDR1 is GTSNPN and CDR2 SVGIG (reference sequence). The CDR3 loop reads CAWTVGGPNEQFF. CDR3 bases: TGTGCCTGGACCGTAGGAGGGCCTAATGAGCAGTTCTTC.

V gene TRBV7-9 combines with J gene TRBJ2-1; 9 bases are shared with TRBD2. Germline values: CDR1 SEHNR, CDR2 FQNEAQ (reference sequence). J lost 7 bases, V lost 3 bases, and 10 bases had no gene match. This CDR3 has 16 amino acids. CDR3 protein: CASSFGSGSLGNEQFF. Here the CDR3 DNA reads TGTGCCAGCAGCTTCGGTAGCGGGAGTCTGGGGAATGAGCAGTTCTTC.